The clone carrying this T cell receptor (beta chain) has more than one count but fewer than ten. The antigen is undetermined. This sample is part of a study of blood T cells in healthy people across ages. Then a second PCR, running about 6 to 11 cycles, was carried out with a sample-barcoded 5' primer and a J-beta primer mix. TCRdb fed the 5' RACE reads into MiXCR, producing one record per CDR3 protein. In the table there are roughly 800,000 distinct CDR3 sequences, 58% of which are singletons. The CDR3 loop spans 15 amino acids. Per the germline V gene, CDR1 is SGHTA and CDR2 is FQGTGA. J lost 2 bases, V lost 5 bases, and 8 bases had no gene match. Study-wide results and caveats: Whereas aged donors had fewer naive CD4+ cells, long-lived donors had more of them and higher diversity. In older individuals, TCR beta diversity per million T cells was lower, falling roughly linearly with age.

The sample was blood. This TCR was sampled from a man aged 25-45 years in good health. The chain combines TRBV7-3 with TRBJ2-5; 7 bases align to TRBD1. Here the CDR3 DNA reads TGTGCCAGCAGCATGACCGGGACAGCTCAAGAGACCCAGTACTTC. Protein sequence: CASSMTGTAQETQYF.